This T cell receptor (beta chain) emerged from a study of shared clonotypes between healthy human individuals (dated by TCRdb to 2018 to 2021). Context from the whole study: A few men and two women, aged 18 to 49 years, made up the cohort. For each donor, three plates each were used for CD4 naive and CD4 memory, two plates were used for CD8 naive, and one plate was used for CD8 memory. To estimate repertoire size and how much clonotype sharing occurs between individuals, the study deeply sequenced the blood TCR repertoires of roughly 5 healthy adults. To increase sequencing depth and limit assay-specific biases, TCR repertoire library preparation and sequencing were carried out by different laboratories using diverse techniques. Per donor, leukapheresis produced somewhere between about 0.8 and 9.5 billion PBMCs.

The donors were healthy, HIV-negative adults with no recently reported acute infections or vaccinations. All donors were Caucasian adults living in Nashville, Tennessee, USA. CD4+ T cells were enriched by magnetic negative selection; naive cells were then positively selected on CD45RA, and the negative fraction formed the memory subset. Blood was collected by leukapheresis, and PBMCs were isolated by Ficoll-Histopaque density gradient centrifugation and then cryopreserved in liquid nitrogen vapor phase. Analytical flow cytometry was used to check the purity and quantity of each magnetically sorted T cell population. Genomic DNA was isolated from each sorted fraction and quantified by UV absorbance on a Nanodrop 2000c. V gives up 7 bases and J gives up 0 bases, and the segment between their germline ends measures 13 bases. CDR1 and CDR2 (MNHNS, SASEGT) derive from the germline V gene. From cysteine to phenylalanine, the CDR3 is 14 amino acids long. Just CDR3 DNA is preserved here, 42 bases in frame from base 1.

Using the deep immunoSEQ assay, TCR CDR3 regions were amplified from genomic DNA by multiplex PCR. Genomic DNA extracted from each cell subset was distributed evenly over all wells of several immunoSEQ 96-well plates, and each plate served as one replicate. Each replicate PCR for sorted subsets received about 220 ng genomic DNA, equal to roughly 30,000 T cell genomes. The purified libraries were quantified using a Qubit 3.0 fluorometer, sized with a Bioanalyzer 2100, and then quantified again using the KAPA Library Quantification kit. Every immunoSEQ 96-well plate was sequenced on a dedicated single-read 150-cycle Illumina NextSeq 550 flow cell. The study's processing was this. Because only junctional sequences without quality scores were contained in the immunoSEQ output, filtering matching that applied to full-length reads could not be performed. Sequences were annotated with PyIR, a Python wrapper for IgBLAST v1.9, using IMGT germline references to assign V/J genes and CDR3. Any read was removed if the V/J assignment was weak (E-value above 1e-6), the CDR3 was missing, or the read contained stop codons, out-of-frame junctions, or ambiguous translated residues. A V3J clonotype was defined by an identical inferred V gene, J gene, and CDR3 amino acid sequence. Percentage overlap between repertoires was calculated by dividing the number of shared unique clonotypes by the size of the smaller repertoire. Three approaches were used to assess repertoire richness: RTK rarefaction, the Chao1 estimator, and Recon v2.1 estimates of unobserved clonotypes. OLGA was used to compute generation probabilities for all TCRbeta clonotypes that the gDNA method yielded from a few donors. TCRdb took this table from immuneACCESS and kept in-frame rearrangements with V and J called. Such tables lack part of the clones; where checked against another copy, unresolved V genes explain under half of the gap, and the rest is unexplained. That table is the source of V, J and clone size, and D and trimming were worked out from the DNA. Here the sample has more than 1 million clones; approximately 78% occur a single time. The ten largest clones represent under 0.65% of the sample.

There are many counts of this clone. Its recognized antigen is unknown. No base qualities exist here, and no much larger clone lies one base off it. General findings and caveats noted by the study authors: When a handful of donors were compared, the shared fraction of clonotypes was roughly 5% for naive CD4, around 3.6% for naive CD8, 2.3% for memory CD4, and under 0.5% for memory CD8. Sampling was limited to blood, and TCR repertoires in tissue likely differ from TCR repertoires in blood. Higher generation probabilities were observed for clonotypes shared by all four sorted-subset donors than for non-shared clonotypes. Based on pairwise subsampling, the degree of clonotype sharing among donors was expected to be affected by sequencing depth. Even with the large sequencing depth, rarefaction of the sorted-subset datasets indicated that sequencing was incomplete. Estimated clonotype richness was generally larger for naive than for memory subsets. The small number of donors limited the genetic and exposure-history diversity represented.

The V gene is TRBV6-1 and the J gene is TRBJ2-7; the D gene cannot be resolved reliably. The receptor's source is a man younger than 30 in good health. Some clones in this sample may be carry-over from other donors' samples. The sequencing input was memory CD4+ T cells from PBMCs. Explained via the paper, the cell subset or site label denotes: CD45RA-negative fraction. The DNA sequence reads TGTGCCAGCACCTACGACCACTCCTCCTACGAGCAGTACTTC. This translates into CASTYDHSSYEQYF.